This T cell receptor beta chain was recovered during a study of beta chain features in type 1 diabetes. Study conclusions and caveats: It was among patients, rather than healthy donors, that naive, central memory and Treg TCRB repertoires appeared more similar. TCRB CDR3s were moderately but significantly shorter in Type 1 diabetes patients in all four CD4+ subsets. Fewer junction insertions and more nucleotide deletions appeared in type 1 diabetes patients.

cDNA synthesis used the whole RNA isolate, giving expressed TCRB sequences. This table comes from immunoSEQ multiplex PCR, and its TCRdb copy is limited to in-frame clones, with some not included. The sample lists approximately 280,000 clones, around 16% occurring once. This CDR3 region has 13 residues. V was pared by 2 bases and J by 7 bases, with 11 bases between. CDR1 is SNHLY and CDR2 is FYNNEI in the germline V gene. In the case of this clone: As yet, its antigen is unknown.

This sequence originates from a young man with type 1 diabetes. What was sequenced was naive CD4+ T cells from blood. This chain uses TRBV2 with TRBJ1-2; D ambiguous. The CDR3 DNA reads TGTGCCAGCAGTGAATCCGGGGAAGGTGGCTACACCTTC. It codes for CASSESGEGGYTF.